Listed below are T cell receptor beta chains from one sample, sequenced in a study of blood T cell repertoires in COVID-19. Sequencing used immunoSEQ multiplex PCR; TCRdb keeps in-frame clones, though not all of them. The table lists 85,000 to 120,000 clones, 60% to 80% of them singletons. The sample taken for sequencing was peripheral blood. These receptors all come from a man in his sixties with active or convalescent COVID-19. Both conserved end residues are trimmed from each CDR3.

len,v_gene,j_gene,CDR3aa
12,TRBV11-3,TRBJ1-2,ASSLPTGNYGYT
11,TRBV6-5,TRBJ1-4,ATNRDRDEKLF
14,TRBV6-5,TRBJ2-1,ASSYSMGGRGNEQF
13,TRBV19,TRBJ2-4,ASSIGVSGKNIQY
13,TRBV5-1,TRBJ2-3,ASSFGREGTDTQY
13,TRBV5-6,TRBJ2-2,ASSWDRGNTGELF
14,TRBV6-5,TRBJ1-2,ASSYSRGGEDYGYT
12,TRBV9,TRBJ2-7,ASSSSRGTYEQY
13,TRBV5-1,TRBJ2-1,ASSPTGASYNEQF
13,TRBV9,TRBJ2-5,ASSGELAEQETQY
14,TRBV7-2,TRBJ2-2,ASRRQARPTTGELF
14,TRBV12-5,TRBJ2-2,ASGSPGLANTGELF
12,TRBV28,TRBJ1-3,ASSPGGGGNTIY
11,TRBV28,TRBJ2-1,ASMTGVRHEQF
11,TRBV18,TRBJ1-6,ASSPGADSPLH
15,TRBV9,TRBJ2-3,ASSSGLAGGRGDTQY
12,TRBV30,TRBJ1-3,AWSVRSLGNTIY
17,TRBV2,TRBJ2-3,ASSSLRRGRAVSPDTQY
13,TRBV19,TRBJ1-1,ASSLDAVGAREAF
14,TRBV24-1,TRBJ2-2,ATSDWTGPNTGELF
11,TRBV11-3,TRBJ2-2,ASRGARTGELF
11,TRBV7-8,TRBJ1-1,ASSLFQNTEAF
14,TRBV4-2,TRBJ2-1,ASSQTGGGTYNEQF
13,TRBV9,TRBJ2-1,ASSATSGSTNEQF